The 27 T cell receptor beta chains below were found in one sample sequenced in a study of cytomegalovirus exposure and HLA in healthy donors. Primers: 60 Vbeta forward and 13 Jbeta reverse. Some clones are missing from TCRdb's copy, which holds only in-frame ones; the method was immunoSEQ multiplex PCR. Here the sample table reports around 74,000 clones. The sequenced material came from PBMCs. All receptors come from a man aged 25 to 40 in good health and CMV-seronegative.

The gene calls are TRBV2 and TRBJ2-7; a possible D gene is TRBD1 (6 bases). This CDR3 has 15 amino acids. Trimming took off 1 base at V and 1 base at J, with 11 bases between the two ends. The germline gives CDR1 SNHLY, CDR2 FYNNEI. CDR3 bases: TGTGCCAGCAGTGAAGAGACAGGTTCTTCCTACGAGCAGTACTTC. Its translation is CASSEETGSSYEQYF.

The genes are TRBV5-4 and TRBJ1-2, with 8 bases identical to TRBD1. With 6 bases clipped from V and 4 bases from J, the junction kept 8 bases outside the gene matches. The CDR3 contains 14 residues. CDR1 is SGHNT, CDR2 YYREEE, per germline (reference sequence). In DNA form, the CDR3 reads TGTGCCAGCACCGACAGGGGTCAGGGCTATGGCTACACCTTC. Its protein is CASTDRGQGYGYTF.

The CDR3 region has the DNA TGTGCCAGCAGCCGTGACCCCGGGACAGGGGAGAGGAATCAGCCCCAGCATTTT. Amino acid sequence: CASSRDPGTGERNQPQHF. V gene TRBV7-9 combines with J gene TRBJ1-5; the match to TRBD1 covers 10 bases. Losses at the gene ends were 5 bases for V and 4 bases for J; bases not matched to a gene: 14. Germline CDR1 reads SEHNR; CDR2 reads FQNEAQ (reference sequence). The CDR3 runs to 18 residues.

The chain uses TRBV6-6 and TRBJ2-3; the D gene is possibly TRBD2 (5 bases). The germline gives CDR1 MNHNY, CDR2 SVGAGI (reference sequence). The ends were cut back, 6 bases at V and 1 base at J, with 11 bases in the middle. The CDR3 spans 14 residues. The chain's CDR3 is CASRARSGTDTQYF. DNA of the CDR3: TGTGCCAGCAGGGCGCGTAGCGGCACAGATACGCAGTATTTT.

This chain connects TRBV9 to TRBJ2-5; 8 bases are shared with TRBD2. The CDR3 length is 16 residues. From germline, CDR1 is SGDLS and CDR2 YYNGEE. J lost 1 base, V lost 0 bases, and 5 bases had no gene match. This CDR3 reads CASSVGAAGVQETQYF. The CDR3 DNA reads TGTGCCAGCAGCGTAGGGGCAGCGGGGGTCCAAGAGACCCAGTACTTC.

V usage is TRBV5-1 and J usage is TRBJ2-2, with 7 bases that match TRBD1. The V gene end was trimmed by 7 bases and the J gene end by 0 bases; junction bases not matched to a gene: 9. Germline assignment: CDR1 SGHRS and CDR2 YFSETQ. The CDR3 contains 16 residues. The CDR3 DNA reads as TGCGCCAGCGTGCCAGGGGGTGGGGCGAACACCGGGGAGCTGTTTTTT. This gives the protein CASVPGGGANTGELFF.

Regarding this clone: The sample holds other DNA sequences that translate to the same CDR3. The chain is built from TRBV18 and TRBJ2-3; unclear D gene. Trimming shortened V by 1 base and J by 6 bases, and 8 bases separated the two germline ends. Germline values: CDR1 KGHSH, CDR2 LQKENI. The CDR3 is made up of 13 amino acids. This CDR3 reads CASSPLGRDTQYF. The CDR3, as DNA: TGTGCCAGCTCACCACTGGGCCGTGATACGCAGTATTTT.

The rearrangement uses TRBV5-1 and TRBJ2-3; 8 bases map to TRBD2. Per the germline V gene, CDR1 is SGHRS and CDR2 is YFSETQ. V shed 2 bases, J shed 2 bases, and the junction held 7 bases outside the gene matches. The CDR3 is 16 residues long. CDR3 protein: CASSLGRGAFTDTQYF. In nucleotides, the CDR3 is TGCGCCAGCAGCTTAGGGCGGGGGGCGTTCACAGATACGCAGTATTTT.

The chain carries TRBV9 and TRBJ2-5, with a weak D call TRBD2 (5 bases). Germline values: CDR1 SGDLS, CDR2 YYNGEE. This CDR3 has 13 residues. V was trimmed by 3 bases and J by 5 bases, leaving 11 bases between them. The CDR3 region is CASSGGPGETQYF. The DNA of the CDR3 is TGTGCCAGCAGCGGGGGTCCGGGGGAGACCCAGTACTTC.

The chain has TRBV4-3 and TRBJ2-3; 9 nucleotides align to TRBD1. The CDR3 is made up of 15 amino acids. V was clipped by 10 bases and J by 0 bases; unmatched bases: 8. Germline-derived CDR1 and CDR2 are LGHNA and YSLEER. CDR3 in amino acids: CANRDRERSTDTQYF. For the CDR3, the DNA is TGCGCCAACAGGGACAGGGAGCGGAGCACAGATACGCAGTATTTT.

The J gene is TRBJ1-1, the V gene TRBV10-2; tentatively, D is TRBD1 (5 bases). Looked up from germline, CDR1 is WSHSY and CDR2 is SAAADI. V lost 6 bases and J lost 10, with 21 bases in between. This CDR3 comprises 14 residues. The CDR3 region has the DNA TGCGCCAGCAGAGATCTTGGGGGACTACTGGCAGCTTTCTTT. Translated, it gives CASRDLGGLLAAFF.

The chain is built from TRBV2 and TRBJ2-2; 11 bases are shared with TRBD2. The CDR3 extends over 16 amino acids. CDR1 is SNHLY and CDR2 is FYNNEI in the germline V gene. V trimming: 5 bases; J trimming: 0 bases; junction bases outside the gene matches: 2. The CDR3 coding sequence is TGTGCCAGCAGTTTACTAGCGGGGGCGAACACCGGGGAGCTGTTTTTT. It is translated as CASSLLAGANTGELFF. Drawing the rest from reference TRBV2 and TRBJ2-2, the complete variable domain is EPEVTQTPSHQVTQMGQEVILRCVPISNHLYFYWYRQILGQKVEFLVSFYNNEISEKSEIFDDQFSVERPDGSNFTLKIRSTKLEDSAMYFCASSLLAGANTGELFFGEGSRLTVL.

The chain combines TRBV13 with TRBJ2-1; TRBD2 matches 11 bases. Germline V gene lookup returns CDR1 PRHDT and CDR2 FYEKMQ (reference sequence). Unmatched junction bases numbered 9, after V lost 5 bases and J lost 6 bases. The CDR3 is made up of 16 amino acids. The CDR3 sequence is CASSMTLAGGSNEQFF. CDR3 bases: TGTGCCAGCAGCATGACTTTAGCGGGGGGGTCCAATGAGCAGTTCTTC.

V usage is TRBV6-5 and J usage is TRBJ1-1, with a tentative D call TRBD1 (6 bases). The CDR3 covers 16 residues. V was trimmed by 4 bases and J by 0 bases, leaving 15 bases between them. Per the germline V gene, CDR1 is MNHEY and CDR2 is SVGAGI. CDR3 region: CASSLTGIPMNTEAFF. The CDR3 region has the DNA TGTGCCAGCAGTTTAACAGGGATTCCGATGAACACTGAAGCTTTCTTT.

The CDR3 loop is CASSSPGQGITEAFF. CDR3 sequence (DNA): TGCGCCAGCAGCTCTCCGGGACAGGGGATCACTGAAGCTTTCTTT. The chain has TRBV5-1 and TRBJ1-1; 10 bases line up with TRBD1. Germline assignment: CDR1 SGHRS and CDR2 YFSETQ. J was trimmed by 4 bases and V by 3 bases; bases with no gene match: 6. This CDR3 spans 15 amino acids.

The rearrangement uses TRBV4-3 and TRBJ2-7; 7 bases map to TRBD1. Germline V lookup: CDR1 LGHNA, CDR2 YSLEER. The CDR3 sequence is 15 residues long. With 0 bases clipped from V and 7 bases from J, the junction kept 9 bases outside the gene matches. The CDR3 region is CASSQERGPSWEQYF. The DNA of the CDR3 is TGCGCCAGCAGCCAAGAAAGGGGGCCCTCTTGGGAGCAGTACTTC.

In regard to this clone: Germline is not matched at one junction end, which may reflect a read error. This chain uses TRBV13 with TRBJ2-3, with unresolved D. Germline V lookup: CDR1 PRHDT, CDR2 FYEKMQ (reference sequence). This CDR3 has 16 amino acids. The CDR3 DNA is TGTGCCAGCAGTCCCCCTCCTGCGGAGAGCACACATACGCAGTATTTT. Translating gives CASSPPPAESTHTQYF.

This rearrangement joins TRBV12-5 to TRBJ2-1; weak D call: TRBD2 (6 bases). Trimming removed 3 bases from V and 6 bases from J, with 12 bases in between. Germline CDR1 LGHNT, CDR2 FRNRAP. The CDR3 runs 14 residues. The CDR3 nucleotides read TGTGCTAGTGGTTTCCCTACGACTAGCAATGAGCAGTTCTTC. It translates to CASGFPTTSNEQFF.

This chain links TRBV14 with TRBJ2-3; D possibly corresponds to TRBD2 (6 bases). V lost 2 bases to trimming and J lost 3 bases, with 18 bases between them. This CDR3 region has 17 residues. Germline loops: CDR1 SGHDN, CDR2 FVKESK. The CDR3 DNA reads TGTGCCAGCAGCCAATTCAAGGCGGGATGGGGAACAGATACGCAGTATTTT. It codes for CASSQFKAGWGTDTQYF.

The V gene is TRBV6-5, the J gene TRBJ2-2; 9 bases are a match to TRBD1. The CDR3 contains 16 residues. CDR1 MNHEY and CDR2 SVGAGI come from the germline V gene. The ends lost 1 base at V and 4 bases at J; junction bases unmatched: 4. The DNA of the CDR3 is TGTGCCAGCAGTTACTTCGGGACAGGGACCACCGGGGAGCTGTTTTTT. Translating gives CASSYFGTGTTGELFF.

The chain employs TRBV10-1 and TRBJ2-7, with 11 bases identical to TRBD1. CDR1 and CDR2 (germline): WNHNN, SYGVQD (reference sequence). V lost 8 bases and J lost 6; bases outside the gene matches: 15. This CDR3 has 16 residues. CDR3 protein: CASANHRTGGSGEQYF. The DNA of the CDR3 is TGCGCCAGCGCCAACCACCGGACAGGGGGCTCGGGCGAGCAGTACTTC.

The chain recombines TRBV14 with TRBJ2-7; D unclear. V was clipped by 0 bases and J by 0 bases, with 12 bases between them. This CDR3 comprises 16 residues. The germline CDR1 and CDR2 sequences are SGHDN and FVKESK. CDR3 nucleotide sequence: TGTGCCAGCAGCCAAGATAAATCCTACCCCTCCTACGAGCAGTACTTC. This gives the protein CASSQDKSYPSYEQYF.

The chain is built from TRBV30 and TRBJ1-2, with TRBD1 as a possible D gene (5 bases). The germline V gene has CDR1 GTSNPN and CDR2 SVGIG (reference sequence). This CDR3 contains 12 residues. The ends were cut back, 0 bases at V and 5 bases at J, with 7 bases in the middle. CDR3: CAWSVAGYGYTF. Written as DNA, the CDR3 is TGTGCCTGGAGTGTAGCAGGGTATGGCTACACCTTC.

This chain uses TRBV6-5 with TRBJ2-7; 10 bases line up with TRBD2. The V and J ends lost 11 bases and 4 bases, in that order; junction bases with no gene match: 14. This CDR3 comprises 15 residues. Germline V lookup: CDR1 MNHEY, CDR2 SVGAGI. The CDR3 loop reads CAVTSSGSRGYEQYF. CDR3 sequence (DNA): TGTGCCGTAACTTCTAGCGGGAGTCGGGGTTACGAGCAGTACTTC.

The rearrangement uses TRBV10-3 and TRBJ1-6; 8 nucleotides align to TRBD1. CDR3 length equals 17 residues. CDR1 and CDR2 (germline): ENHRY, SYGVKD. Trimming at V came to 2 bases and at J to 8 bases, leaving 11 bases not matched to a gene. The CDR3 coding sequence is TGTGCCATCAGTGAGCCCCCGGACAGGGAGGAGGATTCACCCCTCCACTTT. It specifies CAISEPPDREEDSPLHF.

The V gene is TRBV7-6, the J gene TRBJ2-5; perhaps TRBD2 as D (6 bases). The germline V gene has CDR1 SGHVS and CDR2 FNYEAQ. The length of the CDR3 is 14 residues. V was clipped by 1 base and J by 4 bases, with 10 bases between them. CDR3 nucleotide sequence: TGTGCCAGCAGCTTAGGGCTAGCGCGAGAGACCCAGTACTTC. Translation gives CASSLGLARETQYF.

The V call is TRBV9, the J call TRBJ2-2; 7 bases align to TRBD1. Germline assignment: CDR1 SGDLS and CDR2 YYNGEE. J gave up 4 bases and V 0 bases, and 3 bases lay outside the gene matches. This CDR3 spans 15 amino acids. The CDR3 region has the DNA TGTGCCAGCAGCGTAGGTGGGACAGCCACCGGGGAGCTGTTTTTT. Residues: CASSVGGTATGELFF.